Listed here is a single T cell receptor (beta chain). No antigen is known for it. Base quality data are lacking; no much larger clone is found one base away. The sample originates from a study of blood T cell repertoires in COVID-19 (dated by TCRdb to about 2020). A note on the overall study: Collaborator samples came from the United States, Italy and Spain and covered acute and convalescent phases of COVID-19. The prospective study material was composed of cDNA or gDNA derived from T cells, B-cell-depleted T cells, or PBMCs. Subjects who had been exposed to COVID-19, were actively infected with it, or had recovered from it provided the deeply sampled blood TCRbeta repertoires that made up the dataset. The repertoires were released in a freely available public database intended as a resource for research on the immune response to SARS-CoV-2. Samples were obtained from the ongoing ImmuneRACE study (first 160 participants) and from 1,000 to 1,500 subjects provided by 6 global collaborators. A de-identified subject ID, COVID-19 status, age in years and sex were almost always included in the sample metadata. Where available, HLA class I and class II types were obtained from metadata supplied by the sample provider rather than from assay-based typing.

TCRbeta CDR3 regions were amplified from genomic DNA by means of the immunoSEQ Assay, a bias-controlled multiplex PCR. The study's processing was this. Nucleated cell counts per sample were estimated from amplification of reference gene primers within the assay. Sequence reads were collapsed and filtered to measure the absolute abundance of every unique TCRbeta CDR3 rearrangement. For each sample, productive Simpson clonality was calculated by taking the square root of Simpson's diversity index across productive rearrangements. Drawn from immuneACCESS, this table holds only the in-frame rearrangements with V and J called that TCRdb kept. Clones are partly lost; checked studies trace under half to an unresolved V gene and leave the rest unexplained. V, J and clone size reflect that table, while D and trimming were determined from the DNA. Across this sample there are 300,000 to 400,000 clones, with around 90% seen only once. The ten largest clones capture roughly a tenth of the sample.

Results and caveats for the whole study, not just this receptor: Clinical and demographic metadata were provided uncurated, with the amount varying by source and participant.

There are 16 amino acids in the CDR3, from cysteine to phenylalanine inclusive. The only DNA kept is the CDR3, 48 bases in frame from the first base. Reading the germline V gene gives CDR1 ENHRY and CDR2 SYGVKD. After removal of 6 bases from V and 13 bases from J, the junction retains 19 bases not matched to a gene. At one collaborating source in Seattle, patients were enrolled during active infection and were followed longitudinally through the course of disease. Whole blood was collected in K2EDTA tubes by collaborating institutions according to the institutions' own protocols. For TCRbeta analysis, collaborator samples were shipped as frozen whole blood, as isolated PBMCs, or as DNA extracted from either sample type.

The V and J segments used are TRBV10-3 and TRBJ1-4, and TRBD1 aligns with 8 junction nucleotides. Source material: peripheral blood. The receptor was derived from a man aged 25 to 45 with COVID-19, enrolled during active disease. The sequenced DNA: TGTGCCATCAGCCCCCACGGGGGGACAGGCCCGGGGGGACTGTTTTTT. Protein translation: CAISPHGGTGPGGLFF.